These T cell receptor beta chains were read from a single sample in a study of CD8 T cells in Susac syndrome. TCRdb called the immunoSEQ multiplex PCR reads again in MiXCR, with one record for every CDR3 protein. The data hold about 400,000 distinct CDR3 sequences, with about 85% observed a single time. Input material: CD8+ T cells from PBMCs. The receptors derive from a human donor with multiple sclerosis. The conserved cysteine and the conserved F or W are not part of the CDR3 here. Rows may omit the clone size; those that give it use once, few, many or a size class.

NA	TRBV4-1	TRBJ1-1	ASSQERTNTEAF
few	TRBV27	TRBJ2-7	ASGNSYEQY
NA	TRBV4-1	TRBJ2-1	ASSQVGPPDEQF
NA	TRBV7-9	TRBJ2-1	ASSLAPFGEMKYNEQF
once	TRBV30	TRBJ1-1	AWSPLGPEAF
once	TRBV7-9	TRBJ1-3	ASSRGGARKGNTIY
NA	TRBV20-1	TRBJ2-7	SAKRLTTYEQY
NA	TRBV4-1	TRBJ1-1	ASSQDVSRYTGDTEAF
once	TRBV7-9	TRBJ2-7	ASSGRGVPYEQY
NA	TRBV11-2	TRBJ2-7	ASSLKPGGLEQY
NA	TRBV19	TRBJ2-7	ASSLGPLHFEHVHEQY
NA	TRBV27	TRBJ2-7	ASSSGEGQPYEQY
NA	TRBV12-3/TRBV12-4	TRBJ2-1	AGATSGNNEQF
once	TRBV20-1	TRBJ1-1	SARRGHGTEAF
few	TRBV29-1	TRBJ2-7	SVETGHLYEQY
NA	TRBV27	TRBJ2-1	ASSLSFGLAGDGHNEQF
NA	TRBV19	TRBJ2-7	ASGTGTINEQY
NA	TRBV4-1	TRBJ1-1	ASSQEHPEAF
NA	TRBV4-1	TRBJ2-3	ASSRSLLAGGGTDTQY
NA	TRBV23-1	TRBJ1-3	ASSQPADRRTGNTIY
NA	TRBV10-2	TRBJ2-2	ASSDPGGGASGELF
NA	TRBV5-1	TRBJ1-5	ASSLSVTSPQH
few	TRBV29-1	TRBJ2-7	SVEHPGYEQY
NA	TRBV30	TRBJ1-1	AWSVTGVEAF
NA	TRBV6-5	TRBJ2-7	ASSYGRTEEQY
NA	TRBV10-3	TRBJ2-3	AIRGLATSTDTQY
NA	TRBV7-9	TRBJ2-1	ASSAEAGTSNEQF
NA	TRBV7-6	TRBJ2-5	ASSRIPGYQETQY
NA	TRBV30	TRBJ2-3	AGTSGVTDTQY